Following are 9 T cell receptor beta chains from one sample sequenced in a study of shared clonotypes between healthy human individuals. Clones were sequenced by immunoSEQ multiplex PCR, and TCRdb holds only the in-frame ones, with some missing. The sample has 900,000 to 1,200,000 clones; 75% to 80% are singletons. The specimen sequenced was memory CD4+ T cells from PBMCs. As for subset: CD45RA-negative fraction. These receptors came from a man between 18 and 35 years old in good health. Some clones in this sample may be carry-over from other donors' samples.

V usage is TRBV5-1 and J usage is TRBJ2-7; D may be TRBD1 (7 bases). The CDR3 covers 13 residues. The germline gives CDR1 SGHRS, CDR2 YFSETQ. The germline V and J ends were trimmed by 4 bases and 7 bases, with 15 bases remaining between them. CDR3: CASSAGTVGEQYF. The CDR3, as DNA: TGCGCCAGCAGCGCGGGGACAGTGGGGGAGCAGTACTTC.

The V call is TRBV28, the J call TRBJ2-7; 9 bases line up with TRBD2. Germline assignment: CDR1 MDHEN and CDR2 SYDVKM. This CDR3 contains 14 residues. With 3 bases clipped from V and 6 bases from J, the junction kept 6 bases outside the gene matches. The CDR3 sequence is CASSFRGRAGEQYF. The CDR3 bases are TGTGCCAGCAGTTTTCGCGGGAGGGCCGGCGAGCAGTACTTC. Full variable domain (outside the CDR3, taken from reference TRBV28 and TRBJ2-7): DVKVTQSSRYLVKRTGEKVFLECVQDMDHENMFWYRQDPGLGLRLIYFSYDVKMKEKGDIPEGYSVSREKKERFSLILESASTNQTSMYLCASSFRGRAGEQYFGPGTRLTVT.

This clone has just a few counts. The chain employs TRBV11-3 and TRBJ2-1; 7 bases align to TRBD2. The CDR3 sequence is 15 residues long. The junction had 4 bases not matched to a gene; V was cut back by 1 base and J by 4 bases. Looked up from germline, CDR1 is SGHNT and CDR2 is YENEEA. The CDR3 DNA reads as TGTGCCAGCAGCTTAGCTGCGGGGGAGTACAATGAGCAGTTCTTC. It codes for CASSLAAGEYNEQFF.

The chain is built from TRBV2 and TRBJ1-5; unclear D gene. The length of the CDR3 is 13 residues. The germline V gene encodes CDR1 SNHLY and CDR2 FYNNEI. V lost 5 bases, J lost 3 bases, and 8 bases lay in between. The CDR3 sequence: CASSWTVNQPQHF. CDR3 nucleotides: TGTGCCAGCAGTTGGACGGTCAATCAGCCCCAGCATTTT.

This rearrangement joins TRBV19 to TRBJ1-2, with TRBD1 identical over 7 bases. The CDR3 is 15 residues long. CDR1 is LNHDA and CDR2 is SQIVND in the germline V gene (reference sequence). Trimming cost V 3 bases and J 4 bases; bases outside gene matches: 8. The CDR3 loop is CASSIPSRGVYGYTF. In DNA, the CDR3 is TGTGCCAGTAGTATCCCGTCCAGGGGGGTCTATGGCTACACCTTC.

The genes are TRBV10-3 and TRBJ1-5; TRBD1 might be the D (6 bases). The CDR3 runs to 16 residues. The V end was cut by 6 bases, the J end by 1 base, with 16 bases between. Per the germline V gene, CDR1 is ENHRY and CDR2 is SYGVKD. The CDR3 loop reads CAISVGQSKSNQPQHF. In DNA form, the CDR3 reads TGTGCCATCAGCGTAGGACAGAGTAAAAGCAATCAGCCCCAGCATTTT.

The rearrangement joins TRBV7-2 to TRBJ2-7; 8 bases map to TRBD2. The J segment lost 6 bases and the V segment lost 2 bases, leaving 9 bases of the junction unmatched. The CDR3 totals 15 residues. Looked up from germline, CDR1 is SGHTA and CDR2 is FQGNSA. The CDR3 sequence: CASSLYREGLSEQYF. The CDR3 DNA is TGTGCCAGCAGCTTATACCGGGAGGGCCTATCCGAGCAGTACTTC.

In the case of this clone: Compared with germline, one end of the junction differs, possibly owing to a read error. This chain links TRBV5-4 with TRBJ2-2; TRBD1 matches at 9 bases. CDR1 SGHNT and CDR2 YYREEE come from the germline V gene (reference sequence). This CDR3 spans 15 amino acids. The CDR3 loop is CASRLGQGNTGELFF. For the CDR3, the DNA is TGTGCCAGCAGGTTGGGACAGGGGAACACCGGGGAGCTGTTTTTT.

The V gene is TRBV27, the J gene TRBJ2-7; TRBD2 aligns across 12 bases. This CDR3 has 18 residues. Germline assignment: CDR1 MNHEY and CDR2 SMNVEV (reference sequence). The V gene end was trimmed by 0 bases and the J gene end by 2 bases; junction bases not matched to a gene: 8. CDR3 sequence: CASSLSIRTSGKPYEQYF. In DNA form, the CDR3 reads TGTGCCAGCAGTTTATCAATCCGGACTAGCGGGAAACCCTACGAGCAGTACTTC.